Included here is one T cell receptor beta chain sequence, with context. Germline V gene sequence: CDR1 SQVTM, CDR2 ANQGSEA. CDR3 length: 15 amino acids. The junction had 4 bases not matched to a gene; V was cut back by 4 bases and J by 0 bases. Sequencing relied on immunoSEQ assay v3.0, run at survey level. Per-sample targets for sequencing were 40,000-50,000 T-cell genomes. Libraries were prepared by immunoSEQ multiplex PCR; TCRdb keeps only in-frame clonotypes and omits some of them. The data hold about 43,000 clones, with around nine tenths observed a single time. The record originates from a study of long-term antiretroviral therapy in people with HIV.

Sequencing was performed on unsorted PBMCs, taken 0.1 years before starting antiretroviral therapy. V is TRBV29-1 and J is TRBJ1-2; 11 nucleotides match TRBD1. The sequence came from a woman aged 50 to 65 with HIV. The CDR3 loop reads CSVAGQGVTNYGYTF. CDR3 DNA sequence: TGCAGCGTTGCGGGACAGGGGGTGACTAACTATGGCTACACCTTC.